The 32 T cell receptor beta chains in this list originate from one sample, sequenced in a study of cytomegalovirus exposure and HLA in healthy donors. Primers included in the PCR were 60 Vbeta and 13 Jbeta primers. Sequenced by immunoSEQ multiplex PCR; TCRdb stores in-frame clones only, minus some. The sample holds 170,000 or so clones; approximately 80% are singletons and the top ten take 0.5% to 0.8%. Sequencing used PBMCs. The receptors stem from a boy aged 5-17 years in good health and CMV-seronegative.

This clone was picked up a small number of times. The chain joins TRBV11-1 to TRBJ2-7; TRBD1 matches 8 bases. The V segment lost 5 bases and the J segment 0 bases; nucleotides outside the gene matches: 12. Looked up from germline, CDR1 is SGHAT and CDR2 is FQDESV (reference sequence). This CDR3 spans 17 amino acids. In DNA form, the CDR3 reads TGTGCCAGCAGCCCACCGGACAGGGAAGACATCTCCTACGAGCAGTACTTC. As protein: CASSPPDREDISYEQYF. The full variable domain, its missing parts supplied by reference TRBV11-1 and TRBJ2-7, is EAEVAQSPRYKITEKSQAVAFWCDPISGHATLYWYRQILGQGPELLVQFQDESVVDDSQLPKDRFSAERLKGVDSTLKIQPAELGDSAMYLCASSPPDREDISYEQYFGPGTRLTVT.

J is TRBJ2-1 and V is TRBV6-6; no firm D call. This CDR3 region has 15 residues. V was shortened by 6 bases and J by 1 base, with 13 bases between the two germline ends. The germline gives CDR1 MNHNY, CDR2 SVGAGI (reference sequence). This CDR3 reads CASSPPARSYNEQFF. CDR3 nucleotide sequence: TGTGCCAGCAGCCCCCCGGCGAGGTCCTACAATGAGCAGTTCTTC.

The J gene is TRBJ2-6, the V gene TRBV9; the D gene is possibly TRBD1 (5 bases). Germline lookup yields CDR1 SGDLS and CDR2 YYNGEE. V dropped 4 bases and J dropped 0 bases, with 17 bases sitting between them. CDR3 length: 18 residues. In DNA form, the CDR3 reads TGTGCCAGCAGCCTCCCACAGGAAGGCGGCTCTGGGGCCAACGTCCTGACTTTC. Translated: CASSLPQEGGSGANVLTF.

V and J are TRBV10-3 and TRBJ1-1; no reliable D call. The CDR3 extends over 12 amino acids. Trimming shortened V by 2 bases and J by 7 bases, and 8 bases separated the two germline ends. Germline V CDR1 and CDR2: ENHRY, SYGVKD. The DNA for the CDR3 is TGTGCCATCAGTGAGAACCCCGGTGAAGCTTTCTTT. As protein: CAISENPGEAFF.

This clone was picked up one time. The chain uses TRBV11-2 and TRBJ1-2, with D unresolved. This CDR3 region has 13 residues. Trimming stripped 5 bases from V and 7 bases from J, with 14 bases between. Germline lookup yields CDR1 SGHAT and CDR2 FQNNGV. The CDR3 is CASSPPGGFGYTF. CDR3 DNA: TGTGCCAGCAGCCCTCCGGGAGGGTTTGGCTACACCTTC.

CDR3: CAWSVAGRGDSPLHF. DNA of the CDR3: TGTGCCTGGAGTGTAGCGGGACGTGGAGATTCACCCCTCCACTTT. The chain combines TRBV30 with TRBJ1-6, with TRBD1 as a possible D gene (5 bases). The CDR3 is 15 residues long. V lost 0 bases and J 8 bases, leaving 14 bases between the germline ends. Germline V gene lookup returns CDR1 GTSNPN and CDR2 SVGIG (reference sequence).

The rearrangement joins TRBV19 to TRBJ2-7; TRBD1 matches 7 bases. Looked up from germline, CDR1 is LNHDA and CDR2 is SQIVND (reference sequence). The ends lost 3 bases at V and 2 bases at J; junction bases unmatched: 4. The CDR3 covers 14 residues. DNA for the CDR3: TGTGCCAGTAGTATCCGACAGGGCACCTACGAGCAGTACTTC. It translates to CASSIRQGTYEQYF. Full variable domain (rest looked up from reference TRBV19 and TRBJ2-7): DGGITQSPKYLFRKEGQNVTLSCEQNLNHDAMYWYRQDPGQGLRLIYYSQIVNDFQKGDIAEGYSVSREKKESFPLTVTSAQKNPTAFYLCASSIRQGTYEQYFGPGTRLTVT.

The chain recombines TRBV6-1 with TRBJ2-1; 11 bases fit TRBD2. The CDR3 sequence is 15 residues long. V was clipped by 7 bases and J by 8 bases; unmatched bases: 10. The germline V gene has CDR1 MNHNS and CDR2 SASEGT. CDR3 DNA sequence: TGTGCCAGCAAGGCTAGCGGGGGGCCTTATGATGAGCAGTTCTTC. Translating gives CASKASGGPYDEQFF.

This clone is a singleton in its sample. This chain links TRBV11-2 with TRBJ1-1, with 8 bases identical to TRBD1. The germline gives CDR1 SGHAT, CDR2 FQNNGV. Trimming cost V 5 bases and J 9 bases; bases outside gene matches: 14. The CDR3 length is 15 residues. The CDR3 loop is CASSGLRDRSSKAFF. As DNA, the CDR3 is TGTGCCAGCAGCGGACTCCGGGACAGGAGCTCAAAAGCTTTCTTT.

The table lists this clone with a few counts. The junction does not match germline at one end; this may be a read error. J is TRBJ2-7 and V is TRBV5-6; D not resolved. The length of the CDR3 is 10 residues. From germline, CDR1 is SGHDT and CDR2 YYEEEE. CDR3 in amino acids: CASSFYGQYF. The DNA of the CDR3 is TGTGCCAGCAGCTTCTACGGGCAGTACTTC.

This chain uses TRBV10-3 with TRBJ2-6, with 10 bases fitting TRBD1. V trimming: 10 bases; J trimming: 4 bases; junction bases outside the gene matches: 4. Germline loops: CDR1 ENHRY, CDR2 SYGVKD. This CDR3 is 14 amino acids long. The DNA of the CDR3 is TGTGCCACCGACAGGGGGCTCGGGGCCAACGTCCTGACTTTC. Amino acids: CATDRGLGANVLTF.

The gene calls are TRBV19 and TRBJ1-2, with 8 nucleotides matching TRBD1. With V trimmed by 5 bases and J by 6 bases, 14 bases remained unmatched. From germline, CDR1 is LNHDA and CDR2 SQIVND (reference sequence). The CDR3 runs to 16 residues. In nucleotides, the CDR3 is TGTGCCAGTAGTGTTAGAGGTGTCAGGGGGCGCGATGGCTACACCTTC. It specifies CASSVRGVRGRDGYTF. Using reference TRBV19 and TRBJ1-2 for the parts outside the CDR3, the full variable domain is DGGITQSPKYLFRKEGQNVTLSCEQNLNHDAMYWYRQDPGQGLRLIYYSQIVNDFQKGDIAEGYSVSREKKESFPLTVTSAQKNPTAFYLCASSVRGVRGRDGYTFGSGTRLTVV.

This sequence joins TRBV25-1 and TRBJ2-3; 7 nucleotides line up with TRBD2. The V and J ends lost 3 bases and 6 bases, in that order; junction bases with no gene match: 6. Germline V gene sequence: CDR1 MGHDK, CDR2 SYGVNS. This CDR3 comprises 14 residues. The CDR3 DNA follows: TGTGCCAGCAGTGAGTGGCGGGAGACGGATACGCAGTATTTT. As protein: CASSEWRETDTQYF.

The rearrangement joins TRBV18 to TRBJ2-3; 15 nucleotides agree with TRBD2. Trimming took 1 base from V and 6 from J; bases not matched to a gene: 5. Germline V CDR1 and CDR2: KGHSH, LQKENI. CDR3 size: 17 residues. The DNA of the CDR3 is TGTGCCAGCTCACCACGGAGGACTAGCGGGAGGGCGGATACGCAGTATTTT. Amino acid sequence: CASSPRRTSGRADTQYF.

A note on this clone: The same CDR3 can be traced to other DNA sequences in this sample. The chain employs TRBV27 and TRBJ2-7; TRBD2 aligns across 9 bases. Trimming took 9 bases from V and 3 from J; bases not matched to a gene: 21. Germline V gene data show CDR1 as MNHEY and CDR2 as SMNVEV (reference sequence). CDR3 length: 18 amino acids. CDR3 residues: CASRPRDRKRTSDYEQYF. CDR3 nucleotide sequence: TGTGCCAGTAGACCCCGGGACAGAAAAAGGACTAGCGACTACGAGCAGTACTTC.

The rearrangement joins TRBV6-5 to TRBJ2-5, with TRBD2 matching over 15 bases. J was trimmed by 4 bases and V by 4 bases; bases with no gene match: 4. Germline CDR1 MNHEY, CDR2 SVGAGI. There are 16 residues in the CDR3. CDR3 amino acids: CASSSGLAGGPETQYF. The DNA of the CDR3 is TGTGCCAGCAGTTCCGGACTAGCGGGGGGGCCAGAGACCCAGTACTTC.

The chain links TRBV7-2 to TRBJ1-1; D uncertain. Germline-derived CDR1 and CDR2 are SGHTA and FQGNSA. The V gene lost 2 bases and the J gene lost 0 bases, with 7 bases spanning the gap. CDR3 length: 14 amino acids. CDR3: CASSLQIVNTEAFF. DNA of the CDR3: TGTGCCAGCAGCTTACAAATAGTGAACACTGAAGCTTTCTTT.

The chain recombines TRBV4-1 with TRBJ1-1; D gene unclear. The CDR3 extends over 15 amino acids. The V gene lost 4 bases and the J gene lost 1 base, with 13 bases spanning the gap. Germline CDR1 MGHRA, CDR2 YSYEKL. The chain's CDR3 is CASSPLEAGNTEAFF. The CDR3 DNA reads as TGCGCCAGCAGCCCCCTTGAAGCGGGGAACACTGAAGCTTTCTTT.

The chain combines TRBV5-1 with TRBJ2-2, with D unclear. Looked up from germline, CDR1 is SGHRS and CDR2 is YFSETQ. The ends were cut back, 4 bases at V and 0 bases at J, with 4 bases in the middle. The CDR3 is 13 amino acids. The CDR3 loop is CASSITNTGELFF. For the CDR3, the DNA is TGCGCCAGCAGCATCACGAACACCGGGGAGCTGTTTTTT.

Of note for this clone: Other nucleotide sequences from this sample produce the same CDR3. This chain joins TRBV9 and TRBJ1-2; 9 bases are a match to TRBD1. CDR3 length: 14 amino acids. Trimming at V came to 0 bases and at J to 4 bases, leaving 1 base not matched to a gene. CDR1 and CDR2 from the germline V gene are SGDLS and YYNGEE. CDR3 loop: CASSVDRGLYGYTF. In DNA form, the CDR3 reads TGTGCCAGCAGCGTAGACAGGGGGCTCTATGGCTACACCTTC.

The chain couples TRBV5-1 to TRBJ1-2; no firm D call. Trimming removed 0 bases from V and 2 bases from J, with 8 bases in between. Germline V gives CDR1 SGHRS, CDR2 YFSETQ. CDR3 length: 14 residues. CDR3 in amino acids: CASSLGDNNYGYTF. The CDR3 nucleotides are TGCGCCAGCAGCTTGGGCGATAACAACTATGGCTACACCTTC. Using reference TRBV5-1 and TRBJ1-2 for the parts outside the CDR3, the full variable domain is KAGVTQTPRYLIKTRGQQVTLSCSPISGHRSVSWYQQTPGQGLQFLFEYFSETQRNKGNFPGRFSGRQFSNSRSEMNVSTLELGDSALYLCASSLGDNNYGYTFGSGTRLTVV.

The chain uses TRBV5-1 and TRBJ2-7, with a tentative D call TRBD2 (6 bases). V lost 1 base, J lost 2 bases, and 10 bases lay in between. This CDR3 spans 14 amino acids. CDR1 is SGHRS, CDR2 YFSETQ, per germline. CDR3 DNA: TGCGCCAGCAGCTTGACAGGAGGGCCCTACGAGCAGTACTTC. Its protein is CASSLTGGPYEQYF.

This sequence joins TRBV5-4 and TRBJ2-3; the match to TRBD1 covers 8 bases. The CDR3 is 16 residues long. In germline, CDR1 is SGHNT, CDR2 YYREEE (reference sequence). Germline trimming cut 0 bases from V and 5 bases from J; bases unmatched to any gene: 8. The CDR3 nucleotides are TGTGCCAGCAGCTTGGCGCGTACAGGGGGTATAGATACGCAGTATTTT. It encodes CASSLARTGGIDTQYF.

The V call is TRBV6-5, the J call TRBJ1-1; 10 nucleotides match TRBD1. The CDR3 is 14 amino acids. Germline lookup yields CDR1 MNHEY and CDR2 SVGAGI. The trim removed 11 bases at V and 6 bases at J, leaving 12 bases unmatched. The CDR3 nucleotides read TGTGCCTCCGACGACAGGGGGCGCAGGGCTGAAGCTTTCTTT. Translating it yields CASDDRGRRAEAFF.

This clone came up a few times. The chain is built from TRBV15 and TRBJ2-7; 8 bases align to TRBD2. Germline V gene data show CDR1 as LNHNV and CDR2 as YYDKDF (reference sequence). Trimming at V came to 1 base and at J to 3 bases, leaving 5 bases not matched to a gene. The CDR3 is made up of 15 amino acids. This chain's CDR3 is CATSRATSVLYEQYF. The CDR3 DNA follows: TGTGCCACCAGCAGAGCGACTAGCGTTCTCTACGAGCAGTACTTC.

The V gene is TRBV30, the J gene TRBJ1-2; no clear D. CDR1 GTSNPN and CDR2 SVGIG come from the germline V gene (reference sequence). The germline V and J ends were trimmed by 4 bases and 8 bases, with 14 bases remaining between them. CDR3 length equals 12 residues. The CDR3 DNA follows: TGTGCCTGGACCCACGGGTCGGAAGGCTACACCTTC. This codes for CAWTHGSEGYTF.

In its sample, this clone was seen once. CDR3 sequence (DNA): TGTGCTAGTGGTTTCATGGAGGGGAGCAATCAGCCCCAGCATTTT. Translation gives CASGFMEGSNQPQHF. The gene calls are TRBV12-5 and TRBJ1-5, with a possible D match to TRBD1 (5 bases). Germline V gene lookup returns CDR1 LGHNT and CDR2 FRNRAP. This CDR3 region has 15 residues. V was clipped by 3 bases and J by 1 base, with 10 bases between them.

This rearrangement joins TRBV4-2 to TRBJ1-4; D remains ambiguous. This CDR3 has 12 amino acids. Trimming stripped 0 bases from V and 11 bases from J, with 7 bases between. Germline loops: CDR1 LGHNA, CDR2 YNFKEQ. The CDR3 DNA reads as TGTGCCAGCAGCCAAGATGGAGCTAAACTGTTTTTT. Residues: CASSQDGAKLFF.

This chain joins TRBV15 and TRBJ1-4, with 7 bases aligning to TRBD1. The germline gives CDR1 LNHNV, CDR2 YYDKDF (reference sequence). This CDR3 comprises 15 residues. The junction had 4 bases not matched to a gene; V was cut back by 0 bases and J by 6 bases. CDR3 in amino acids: CATSRDGRGDEKLFF. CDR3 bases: TGTGCCACCAGCAGAGATGGCAGGGGGGATGAAAAACTGTTTTTT.

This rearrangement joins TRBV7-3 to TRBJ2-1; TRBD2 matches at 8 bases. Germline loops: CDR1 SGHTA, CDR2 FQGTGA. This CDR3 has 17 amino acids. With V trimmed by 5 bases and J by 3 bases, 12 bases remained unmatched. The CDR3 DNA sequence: TGTGCCAGCAGCCCATCTTTTGGCGGGGGGCGCTACAATGAGCAGTTCTTC. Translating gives CASSPSFGGGRYNEQFF.

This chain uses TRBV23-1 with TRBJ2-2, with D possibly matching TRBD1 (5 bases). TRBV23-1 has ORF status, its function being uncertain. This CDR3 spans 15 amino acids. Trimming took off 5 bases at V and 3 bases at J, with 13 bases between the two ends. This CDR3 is CASSNQDRDTGELFF. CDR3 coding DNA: TGCGCCAGCAGTAACCAAGACAGAGACACCGGGGAGCTGTTTTTT.

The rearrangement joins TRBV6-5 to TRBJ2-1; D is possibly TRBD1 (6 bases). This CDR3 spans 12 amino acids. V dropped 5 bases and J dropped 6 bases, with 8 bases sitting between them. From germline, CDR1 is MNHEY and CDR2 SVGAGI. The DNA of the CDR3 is TGTGCCAGCAGTCGAGGGGGCAATGAGCAGTTCTTC. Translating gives CASSRGGNEQFF.